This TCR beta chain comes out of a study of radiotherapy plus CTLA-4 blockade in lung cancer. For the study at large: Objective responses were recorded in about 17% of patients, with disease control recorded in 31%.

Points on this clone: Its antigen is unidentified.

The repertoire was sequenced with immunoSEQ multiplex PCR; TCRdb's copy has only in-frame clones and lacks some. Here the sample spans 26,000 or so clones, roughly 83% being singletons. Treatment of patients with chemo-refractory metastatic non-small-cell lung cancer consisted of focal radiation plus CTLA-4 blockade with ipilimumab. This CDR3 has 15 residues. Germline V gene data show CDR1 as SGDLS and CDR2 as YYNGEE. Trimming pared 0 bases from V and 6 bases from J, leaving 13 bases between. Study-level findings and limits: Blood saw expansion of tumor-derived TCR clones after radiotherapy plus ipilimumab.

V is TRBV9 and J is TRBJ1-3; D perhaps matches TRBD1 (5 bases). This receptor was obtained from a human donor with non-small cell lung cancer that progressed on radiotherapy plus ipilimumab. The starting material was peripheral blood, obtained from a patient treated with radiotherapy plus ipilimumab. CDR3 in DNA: TGTGCCAGCAGCGTAGGAAAAGGGGCTTTAAACACCATATATTTT. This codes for CASSVGKGALNTIYF. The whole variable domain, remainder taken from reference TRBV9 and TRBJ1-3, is DSGVTQTPKHLITATGQRVTLRCSPRSGDLSVYWYQQSLDQGLQFLIQYYNGEERAKGNILERFSAQQFPDLHSELNLSSLELGDSALYFCASSVGKGALNTIYFGEGSWLTVV.